The rows below give T cell receptor beta chains drawn from one sample of a study of blood T cell repertoires in COVID-19. Profiled with immunoSEQ multiplex PCR; TCRdb holds only in-frame clones, not every one. The top ten clones hold 1.5% to 2% of a sample with around 94,000 clones, approximately 86% of them seen once. The sample was peripheral blood. The receptors were sampled from a man older than 75 with acute or convalescent COVID-19. Both conserved end residues are trimmed from each CDR3. A D gene is named only where the DNA matches it firmly. Rows give clone size only sometimes, using once, few, many, or a class for an expanded clone.

>.|TRBJ2-2|.|TRBV30
AWSGTGTGELF
>.|TRBJ2-1|.|TRBV2
ASTRLRLTSNEQF
>.|TRBJ1-3|.|TRBV2
ASSDVYSGNTIY
>.|TRBJ1-1|.|TRBV2
AAGGGVTEAF
>TRBD1|TRBJ1-3|.|TRBV24-1
ATRRAGGFSGNTIY
>.|TRBJ2-2|.|TRBV5-1
ASSLAGNHAGELF
>TRBD2|TRBJ2-3|.|TRBV5-6
ASSLREGYTDTQY
>TRBD2|TRBJ2-1|.|TRBV7-2
ASSSGLVDEQF
>.|TRBJ2-6|.|TRBV28
ASSGGSSGANVLT
>TRBD2|TRBJ2-5|.|TRBV14
ASSPRAGPDGTQY
>.|TRBJ2-1|.|TRBV4-3
ASSQDMKHEQF
>.|TRBJ2-1|.|TRBV5-1
ASSPSGTYYNEQF
>.|TRBJ1-5|.|TRBV10-3
AISESGLTGNQPQH
>.|TRBJ1-1|.|TRBV6-6
ASINRARGNTEAF
>TRBD1|TRBJ2-7|.|TRBV7-2
ASSVNRGTYEQY
>TRBD2|TRBJ2-2|.|TRBV5-8
ASSPGLAGTNTGELF
>.|TRBJ1-1|.|TRBV28
ASSLDSQNTEAF
>TRBD2|TRBJ2-3|.|TRBV2
ASGAGTSGRSTDTQY
>TRBD1|TRBJ1-6|.|TRBV19
ASSTTGTGDSPLH
>.|TRBJ2-6|.|TRBV19
ASQPGDAGANVLT
>.|TRBJ2-7|.|TRBV3-1/TRBV3-2
ASSQHEREQY
>.|TRBJ1-6|.|TRBV7-2
ASSTLGRNSPLH
>.|TRBJ2-4|.|TRBV15
ATSRDPTGPKNIQY
>TRBD1|TRBJ2-3|.|TRBV3-1/TRBV3-2
ASSQGLPTGADTQY
>.|TRBJ2-7|.|TRBV6-6
ASRGEKSSYEQY
>.|TRBJ2-3|.|TRBV5-4
ASSSHQGYTDTQY
>TRBD1|TRBJ2-4|.|TRBV9
ASSVRGQGADIQY
>.|TRBJ2-3|.|TRBV6-5
ASNQPGADTQY
>.|TRBJ2-7|.|TRBV5-1
ASSLVIEGMREQY
>.|TRBJ2-1|once|TRBV6-5
ASSYSNEQF
>TRBD1|TRBJ1-2|.|TRBV19
ASSIGTGNGYT
>.|TRBJ2-1|.|TRBV12-3/TRBV12-4
ASSLNEQF
>.|TRBJ2-3|.|TRBV11-3
ASSPTVTDTQY
>.|TRBJ2-6|.|TRBV24-1
ATSDPTGPGANVLT
>.|TRBJ2-3|once|TRBV5-1
ASSLARDTQY
>.|TRBJ2-3|.|TRBV3-1/TRBV3-2
ASSQDLTGDCTDTQY
>.|TRBJ1-2|.|TRBV10-3
AISDLQGNYGYT
>TRBD1|TRBJ1-2|.|TRBV5-4
ASSPVGQGAYGYT
>.|TRBJ2-2|.|TRBV5-6
ASSATGTGELF
>.|TRBJ1-2|.|TRBV18
ASSPGQNYGYT
>TRBD2|TRBJ2-1|.|TRBV5-4
ASSGPGGNEQF
>TRBD2|TRBJ2-2|.|TRBV6-2/TRBV6-3
ASSYDLRGVANGELF
>TRBD1|TRBJ1-2|.|TRBV19
ASSDRQGRVSGYT
>.|TRBJ2-2|.|TRBV4-1
ASSQRQGMNTGELF
>TRBD1|TRBJ2-5|.|TRBV6-5
ASSSRQGARETQY
>TRBD1|TRBJ2-2|.|TRBV7-9
ASSLGRTGTGGTTGELF
>.|TRBJ2-5|once|TRBV21-1
ASSTKDRGMETQY
>TRBD2|TRBJ2-1|.|TRBV28
ASRDSTSAHNEQF
>.|TRBJ2-5|.|TRBV28
ASKSVRGETQY
>.|TRBJ1-2|.|TRBV9
ASSVTVNYGYT
>TRBD2|TRBJ2-7|.|TRBV10-3
AISEFRGRGNEQY
>.|TRBJ2-3|.|TRBV24-1
ATSDADYTDTQY
>TRBD2|TRBJ2-1|once|TRBV9
ASSVTSGYNEQF